These 7 T cell receptor beta chains share one sample of origin, sequenced in a study of T cells in localized non-small cell lung cancer. Only in-frame clones appear in the TCRdb table, and some are missing; sequencing was by immunoSEQ multiplex PCR. The sample records over 70,000 clones, approximately 87% being singletons. This sample comprised peripheral blood, obtained before any cancer treatment. The receptors here all came from a male donor aged 60 or older with stage III squamous cell lung carcinoma.

This chain uses TRBV28 with TRBJ1-1; D not certain. CDR3 length: 10 residues. Germline V gene lookup returns CDR1 MDHEN and CDR2 SYDVKM. The V and J ends lost 6 bases and 7 bases respectively, with 6 bases between them. The CDR3 DNA is TGTGCCAGCAGCCGCTATGAAGCTTTCTTT. This gives the protein CASSRYEAFF.

Many counts were recorded for this clone. The V gene is TRBV7-9, the J gene TRBJ1-4, with 9 nucleotides matching TRBD1. Germline V gene sequence: CDR1 SEHNR, CDR2 FQNEAQ (reference sequence). V trimming: 5 bases; J trimming: 5 bases; junction bases outside the gene matches: 6. The length of the CDR3 is 15 residues. The CDR3 loop is CASSAQGAPNEKLFF. The CDR3 coding sequence is TGTGCCAGCAGCGCACAGGGGGCGCCGAATGAAAAACTGTTTTTT. The full variable domain, completed using reference TRBV7-9 and TRBJ1-4, is DTGVSQNPRHKITKRGQNVTFRCDPISEHNRLYWYRQTLGQGPEFLTYFQNEAQLEKSRLLSDRFSAERPKGSFSTLEIQRTEQGDSAMYLCASSAQGAPNEKLFFGSGTQLSVL.

CDR3 coding DNA: TGTGCCAGCAGCGTGGGACAGCCGTTGACAGATACGCAGTATTTT. Translating gives CASSVGQPLTDTQYF. This sequence joins TRBV5-6 and TRBJ2-3; 7 nucleotides agree with TRBD1. In germline, CDR1 is SGHDT, CDR2 YYEEEE. V shed 4 bases and J 3 bases; nucleotides not matched to a gene: 8. This CDR3 has 15 amino acids.

V usage is TRBV12-5 and J usage is TRBJ2-2; weak D call: TRBD1 (6 bases). The CDR3 consists of 16 residues. CDR1 and CDR2 from the germline V gene are LGHNT and FRNRAP. V was pared by 0 bases and J by 1 base, with 9 bases between. CDR3 sequence: CASGLVQGGNTGELFF. The DNA for the CDR3 is TGTGCTAGTGGTTTGGTACAGGGCGGGAACACCGGGGAGCTGTTTTTT. Drawing the rest from reference TRBV12-5 and TRBJ2-2, the complete variable domain is DARVTQTPRHKVTEMGQEVTMRCQPILGHNTVFWYRQTMMQGLELLAYFRNRAPLDDSGMPKDRFSAEMPDATLATLKIQPSEPRDSAVYFCASGLVQGGNTGELFFGEGSRLTVL.

V usage is TRBV6-1 and J usage is TRBJ1-2; 9 bases line up with TRBD1. Germline V gives CDR1 MNHNS, CDR2 SASEGT. With V trimmed by 2 bases and J by 5 bases, 18 bases remained unmatched. This CDR3 has 19 amino acids. The CDR3: CASSEFRGTGRLNLYGYTF. CDR3 sequence (DNA): TGTGCCAGCAGTGAATTCAGGGGGACAGGGAGACTAAACCTATATGGCTACACCTTC.

The V gene is TRBV6-1, the J gene TRBJ1-5; tentative D call: TRBD1 (5 bases). This CDR3 is 14 amino acids long. The V and J ends lost 2 bases and 6 bases respectively, with 11 bases between them. The V gene's germline CDR1 is MNHNS and CDR2 SASEGT. CDR3 DNA: TGTGCCAGCAGTGAAAGGCCGGGGGGTCAGCCCCAGCATTTT. Translating it yields CASSERPGGQPQHF.

The V gene is TRBV6-5, the J gene TRBJ2-5, with D maybe TRBD1 (8 bases). Looked up from germline, CDR1 is MNHEY and CDR2 is SVGAGI. Trimming removed 2 bases at V and 1 base at J, with 14 bases between. This CDR3 has 16 residues. As DNA, the CDR3 is TGTGCCAGCAGTTACCATACAGGGGGGGGCCAAGAGACCCAGTACTTC. Protein: CASSYHTGGGQETQYF.